The rows below give T cell receptor beta chains drawn from one sample of a study of blood T cells in healthy people across ages. From the 5' RACE reads, TCRdb called clonotypes with MiXCR, one entry per CDR3 protein. The sample yields hundreds of thousands of distinct CDR3 sequences, approximately 50% seen once. The sample consisted of blood. The source is a woman aged 55-70 years in good health. CDR3s include the opening cysteine and the closing phenylalanine or tryptophan. Each record gives: J gene, D gene, clone size, V gene, CDR3 length, CDR3 DNA, CDR3 protein. D genes are given only for firm matches. Clone size is given for some rows only: seen once, a few or many times, or a class if the clone is expanded.

TRBJ2-7,.,.,TRBV29-1,12,TGCAGCGCCGGAGACAACTCCTACGAGCAGTACTTC,CSAGDNSYEQYF
TRBJ1-1,.,.,TRBV29-1,13,TGCAGCGTTGAAAAGGGTCTGAACACTGAAGCTTTCTTT,CSVEKGLNTEAFF
TRBJ2-1,TRBD2,.,TRBV20-1,16,TGCAGTGCTAGAGATGGCCAAGCTGGGAGGGACAATGAGCAGTTCTTC,CSARDGQAGRDNEQFF
TRBJ2-1,TRBD1,few,TRBV4-1,15,TGCGCCAGCAGCCTTTCCGGGACAGGGGTCAATGAGCAGTTCTTC,CASSLSGTGVNEQFF
TRBJ2-7,.,few,TRBV7-2,13,TGTGCCAGCAGCCCAGACAACAGCTACGAGCAGTACTTC,CASSPDNSYEQYF
TRBJ1-2,.,.,TRBV4-2,16,TGTGCCAGCAGCCAAGATGTCGGGGGTCTAGTCTATGGCTACACCTTC,CASSQDVGGLVYGYTF
TRBJ1-6,TRBD1,.,TRBV20-1,13,TGCAGTGCTCTTGACAGGGGGGGATTGGCCCTCCACTTT,CSALDRGGLALHF
TRBJ1-2,.,.,TRBV20-1,14,TGCAGTGCTAGAGATCTCTTAGGGGAAGGTGGCTACACCTTC,CSARDLLGEGGYTF
TRBJ2-3,TRBD1,.,TRBV27,15,TGTGCCAGCAGGCCGAACAGGGGGCCATTGGGTACGCAGTATTTT,CASRPNRGPLGTQYF
TRBJ2-5,TRBD2,.,TRBV5-1,15,TGCGCCAGCAGCTGGGCGGGACTACCAGGAGAGACCCAGTACTTC,CASSWAGLPGETQYF
TRBJ2-1,.,.,TRBV20-1,16,TGCAGTGCTAAACCTACCGGGAGCCCCGACGCGAATGAGCAGTTCTTC,CSAKPTGSPDANEQFF
TRBJ1-1,.,few,TRBV7-9,16,TGTGCCAGCAGCACCCCGTCTAAGACATTGCACACTGAAGCTTTCTTT,CASSTPSKTLHTEAFF
TRBJ1-2,.,few,TRBV2,14,TGTGCCAGCAGTGAAAACAGAGAATACTATGGCTACACCTTC,CASSENREYYGYTF
TRBJ1-6,.,.,TRBV7-2,15,TGTGCCAGCAGCTCTATTACGAGCTATAATTCACCCCTCCACTTT,CASSSITSYNSPLHF
TRBJ1-1,TRBD1,.,TRBV10-3,15,TGTGCCATCAGTGAGTCCCCCCAGGGGGGAACTGAAGCTTTCTTT,CAISESPQGGTEAFF
TRBJ2-1,.,few,TRBV3-1,16,TGTGCCAGCAGCCAAGTGGTTGGAACCCGCTACAATGAGCAGTTCTTC,CASSQVVGTRYNEQFF
TRBJ2-1,TRBD2,few,TRBV20-1,13,TGCAGTGCCCCGGGGACTATCCTAAATGAGCAGTTCTTC,CSAPGTILNEQFF
TRBJ1-2,.,once,TRBV20-1,11,TGCAGTGCTGCCCGGGGACCCGGCTACACCTTC,CSAARGPGYTF
TRBJ1-1,.,.,TRBV14,15,TGTGCCAGCAGCCAAGTTACGGGGCGGGGTACTGAAGCTTTCTTT,CASSQVTGRGTEAFF
TRBJ2-2,.,few,TRBV29-1,14,TGCAGCGTTGGTGAACAGGGCTCCACCGGGGAGCTGTTTTTT,CSVGEQGSTGELFF
TRBJ2-1,TRBD2,.,TRBV7-8,17,TGTGCCAGCAGCTTAGGTACGGGACTAGCGGGAGTAAATGAGCAGTTCTTC,CASSLGTGLAGVNEQFF
TRBJ2-1,TRBD1,.,TRBV10-3,14,TGTGCCATCGGACAGGGGGTAGTCTACAATGAGCAGTTCTTC,CAIGQGVVYNEQFF
TRBJ1-6,TRBD1,.,TRBV4-1,16,TGCGCCAGCAGCCAAGGAGGGACAGGGGGGAATTCACCCCTCCACTTT,CASSQGGTGGNSPLHF
TRBJ2-2,.,few,TRBV5-1,15,TGCGCCAGCAGCTGGGAGCCACAGAGAACCGGGGAGCTGTTTTTT,CASSWEPQRTGELFF
TRBJ2-1,TRBD2,.,TRBV28,16,TGTGCCAGCAGTCCCACCGGGAGGGCGGGGGGCAATGAGCAGTTCTTC,CASSPTGRAGGNEQFF
TRBJ2-7,TRBD1,.,TRBV7-8,17,TGTGCCAGCAGCTTAGGGGCCGGGGGACAGGGGATTTACGAGCAGTACTTC,CASSLGAGGQGIYEQYF
TRBJ2-7,.,.,TRBV4-2,15,TGTGCCAGCAGCCAAGTCAGGCTGACTGCGGACGAGCAGTACTTC,CASSQVRLTADEQYF
TRBJ2-6,.,.,TRBV15,19,TGTGCCACCAGCAGAGCCCCTCCTTACAGGGAAAGTGGGGCCAACGCCCTGACTTTC,CATSRAPPYRESGANALTF
TRBJ2-1,.,few,TRBV29-1,15,TGCAGCGTTGAAGGTGGGGCCTTGAAATACAATGAGCAGTTCTTC,CSVEGGALKYNEQFF
TRBJ2-5,.,.,TRBV10-3,15,TGTGCCATCAGTGAGAAAGTGGGAGTCGGGGAGACCCAGTACTTC,CAISEKVGVGETQYF
TRBJ1-5,.,.,TRBV20-1,14,TGCAGTCCAAGGAGGGGTGGAAGCAATCAGCCCCAGCATTTT,CSPRRGGSNQPQHF
TRBJ2-7,TRBD2,many,TRBV4-2,14,TGTGCCAGCAGCCAAGTCGGCGGGAGCTACGAGCAGTACTTC,CASSQVGGSYEQYF
TRBJ1-2,.,few,TRBV29-1,13,TGCAGCGTTGAAGATGGAGGCAGCTATGGCTACACCTTC,CSVEDGGSYGYTF
TRBJ2-7,.,.,TRBV7-3,13,TGTGCCAGCAGCGTAAAGGGGGGCTACGAGCAGTACTTC,CASSVKGGYEQYF
TRBJ2-1,TRBD2,.,TRBV15,15,TGTGCCACCAGCGGAAGGACTAGCCCGTACAATGAGCAGTTCTTC,CATSGRTSPYNEQFF
TRBJ2-7,.,.,TRBV29-1,14,TGCAGCGTGAGCTTAGCTCTAGAAGCCTACGAGCAGTACTTC,CSVSLALEAYEQYF
TRBJ1-1,.,few,TRBV7-2,13,TGTGCCAGCAGCTTAGAGCGGAGCACTGAAGCTTTCTTT,CASSLERSTEAFF
TRBJ1-2,.,.,TRBV10-3,16,TGTGCCATCAGCCCATCCGGGACGGCAGCTAACTATGGCTACACCTTC,CAISPSGTAANYGYTF
TRBJ2-1,TRBD2,many,TRBV10-3,17,TGTGCCATCAGTGAGTCGATGGCTAGCGGGGATCACAATGAGCAGTTCTTC,CAISESMASGDHNEQFF
TRBJ2-3,.,.,TRBV18,15,TGTGCCAGCTCAAGGGACTTGCCTAGCACAGATACGCAGTATTTT,CASSRDLPSTDTQYF
TRBJ2-7,.,.,TRBV6-2/TRBV6-3,12,TGTGCCAGCACCCGGCCTAACTACGAGCAGTACTTC,CASTRPNYEQYF
TRBJ2-3,.,.,TRBV29-1,12,TGCAGCGTGGAGGAGGACACAGATACGCAGTATTTT,CSVEEDTDTQYF
TRBJ2-3,TRBD2,few,TRBV28,19,TGTGCCAGCAGTTTACCGGGCGCGGGAGGGGAATCTAGCACAGATACGCAGTATTTT,CASSLPGAGGESSTDTQYF
TRBJ2-7,.,.,TRBV28,15,TGTGCCAGCAGGCATACCGAGGGGGGATCCTACGAGCAGTACTTC,CASRHTEGGSYEQYF
TRBJ2-1,.,.,TRBV5-1,16,TGCGCCAGCAGCTTGGCCGCAAGCAGTATCTACAATGAGCAGTTCTTC,CASSLAASSIYNEQFF
TRBJ2-7,.,.,TRBV7-2,17,TGTGCCAGCAGCTTAGCGGGGGCAGGGGTCAACTCCTACGAGCAGTACTTC,CASSLAGAGVNSYEQYF
TRBJ2-7,TRBD1,.,TRBV18,16,TGTGCCAGCTCACCTCTCCCGGGACAGGGGACCTACGAGCAGTACTTC,CASSPLPGQGTYEQYF
TRBJ2-2,.,.,TRBV13,16,TGTGCCAGCAGCCTTATGGCACAGGGGAACACCGGGGAGCTGTTTTTT,CASSLMAQGNTGELFF
TRBJ2-3,TRBD1,.,TRBV29-1,13,TGCAGCGTCGTGACAGGGAGCACAGATACGCAGTATTTT,CSVVTGSTDTQYF
TRBJ1-4,.,.,TRBV10-3,15,TGTGCCATCAGTGACTCCCGGGGCAAGAATGAAAAACTGTTTTTT,CAISDSRGKNEKLFF
TRBJ1-6,.,.,TRBV2,13,TGTGCCAGCCGGACGGAGATGGATTCACCCCTCCACTTT,CASRTEMDSPLHF
TRBJ2-1,.,.,TRBV29-1,14,TGCAGCGTCCCACCAGGGAATCACGACAATGAGCAGTTCTTC,CSVPPGNHDNEQFF
TRBJ1-2,TRBD1,few,TRBV5-4,15,TGTGCCAGCAGCTTGGGACAGGGGCGCGGCTATGGCTACACCTTC,CASSLGQGRGYGYTF
TRBJ2-1,TRBD2,.,TRBV20-1,18,TGCAGTGCTAGAGGTCAAGCGGGAGGCAAATCCTCCTACAATGAGCAGTTCTTC,CSARGQAGGKSSYNEQFF
TRBJ1-4,.,once,TRBV5-6,15,TGTGCCAGCAGCTTGGGGCCGATGACTAATGAAAAACTGTTTTTT,CASSLGPMTNEKLFF
TRBJ2-1,.,.,TRBV12-3/TRBV12-4,13,TGTGCCAGCAGAGAGAGGGAGTCCTACGAGCAGTTCTTC,CASRERESYEQFF
TRBJ2-1,.,.,TRBV6-5,15,TGTGCCAGCAGTACCCCCTTAGGCTCCTACAATGAGCAGTTCTTC,CASSTPLGSYNEQFF
TRBJ2-1,TRBD2,.,TRBV10-3,13,TGTACCATCGTGGAGCGGGAGAGTAATGAGCAGTTCTTC,CTIVERESNEQFF